This T cell receptor (beta chain) stems from a study of siplizumab effects on memory and regulatory T cells. Using immunoSEQ multiplex PCR, the repertoire was profiled, and TCRdb retains in-frame clones only, with some absent. This table has about 56,000 clones, about 98% appearing once. Turning to this clone: The antigen remains unidentified. The same CDR3 is also encoded by other DNA sequences in this sample.

Study-wide findings and caveats: Proliferating clones, CD4+ or CD8+, lacked an assignable naive or memory phenotype in roughly 80-97% of cases. The mapping of alloreactive clones to unstimulated subsets covered only a minor fraction of them.

This receptor was identified in a human donor in good health. Sequencing input: naive CD8+ T cells sorted from blood.

The CDR3 is CASSLYRGTEAFF. CDR3 nucleotide sequence: TGTGCCAGCAGTTTATACAGGGGCACTGAAGCTTTCTTT. The chain has TRBV27 and TRBJ1-1; 7 bases map to TRBD1. The CDR3 has 13 residues. The germline V gene encodes CDR1 MNHEY and CDR2 SMNVEV (reference sequence). V was pared by 1 base and J by 4 bases, with 0 bases of the junction left unmatched.